A selection of T cell receptor beta chains follows, all from one sample in a study of vaccination and CD4 T cells after COVID-19. Antigen specificity for these receptors is unknown. TCRdb analysed the PCR reads with MiXCR anew, one entry per CDR3 protein. The table includes under 12,000 distinct CDR3 sequences, roughly three quarters detected once. The sequenced material came from CD4+ T cells from blood, cultured in vitro. The receptors originated from a human donor who had recovered from COVID-19. Each CDR3 is given with its conserved first and last residue. A D gene is named only where the DNA matches it firmly. Size is stated for part of the rows, as once, few or many counts, or as a class when the clone is expanded.

V gene	clone size	D gene	J gene	CDR3 DNA	CDR3 protein
TRBV7-6	-	-	TRBJ2-7	TGTGCCAGCAGCCGTCGTACAGGGAGCTCCCCCTACGAGCAGTACTTC	CASSRRTGSSPYEQYF
TRBV20-1	-	-	TRBJ2-7	TGCAGTGCTAAATCCGGGTCCTACGAGCAGTACTTC	CSAKSGSYEQYF
TRBV15	-	-	TRBJ2-7	TGTGCCACCAGCAGAGATAAAGTAGACGAGCAGTACTTC	CATSRDKVDEQYF
TRBV7-2	-	-	TRBJ1-5	TGTGCCAGCAGCTTAGTTGCCAGCGCCACTCAGCCCCAGCATTTT	CASSLVASATQPQHF
TRBV28	few	-	TRBJ1-2	TGTGCCGCAACAGTAGGAGCTAACTATGGCTACACCTTC	CAATVGANYGYTF
TRBV20-1	-	-	TRBJ1-2	TGCAGTGCTCTAACCGGGACCCAAGAGAGAGGTGGCTACACCTTC	CSALTGTQERGGYTF
TRBV27	few	-	TRBJ1-5	TGTGCCAGTCACCCTAATCAGCCCCAGCATTTT	CASHPNQPQHF
TRBV7-2	-	TRBD2	TRBJ2-7	TGTGCCAGCAGCTTGGGACTAGCGGGAGGCGCCTACGAGCAGTACTTC	CASSLGLAGGAYEQYF
TRBV6-5	-	-	TRBJ2-7	TGTGCCAGCAGTTACTCGAGAGGGCTGACCTACGAGCAGTACTTC	CASSYSRGLTYEQYF
TRBV20-1	once	TRBD2	TRBJ2-7	TGCAGTGCTAGAAGCGGGAGGGCCCAAATCGAGCAGTACTTC	CSARSGRAQIEQYF
TRBV20-1	-	-	TRBJ1-3	TGCAGTGCTAGAGAGCACAGGAGCCTGAACACCATATATTTT	CSAREHRSLNTIYF
TRBV15	few	TRBD1	TRBJ1-6	TGTGCCACCAGCTTCGGACAGGGGGACCTCCACTTT	CATSFGQGDLHF
TRBV20-1	-	-	TRBJ1-6	TGCAGTGATATACAGGGCCAACCTGGTTCACCCCTCCACTTT	CSDIQGQPGSPLHF
TRBV6-4	-	-	TRBJ1-6	TGTGCCAGCAGTGAAGAAGGAGGGTCACCCCTCCACTTT	CASSEEGGSPLHF
TRBV20-1	-	-	TRBJ2-5	TGCAGTGCTAGAGATATTCCCCTCTCGAGAGGGACCCAGTACTTC	CSARDIPLSRGTQYF
TRBV20-1	-	-	TRBJ1-1	TGCAGTGCTAGCCGCCAGTCCGGGTCTAACACTGAAGCTTTCTTT	CSASRQSGSNTEAFF
TRBV28	-	-	TRBJ1-5	TGTGCCAGCGATCCAATAAGCAATCAGCCCCAGCATTTT	CASDPISNQPQHF
TRBV6-5	-	-	TRBJ2-7	TGTGCCAGCAGTTACTGGGGGGAGTCCCCCTACGAGCAGTACTTC	CASSYWGESPYEQYF
TRBV20-1	-	-	TRBJ1-2	TGCAGTCTCAGTAGGGCTACCTATGGCTACACCTTC	CSLSRATYGYTF
TRBV6-1	-	TRBD2	TRBJ2-7	TGTGCCAGCAGTCTACTAGCGGGACGTACCTACGAGCAGTACTTC	CASSLLAGRTYEQYF
TRBV5-4	-	-	TRBJ2-7	TGTGCCAGCAGCACCGGGAGAGGGTCGCCCTACGAGCAGTACTTC	CASSTGRGSPYEQYF
TRBV7-2	-	TRBD2	TRBJ2-5	TGTGCCAGCAGCCCCGTACTAGCGGGTGGGGGCGAGGTCCAGTACTTC	CASSPVLAGGGEVQYF
TRBV28	-	-	TRBJ1-5	TGTGCCAGCAGCGCACCCGGGACACTTGCTACTTCCCAGCATTTT	CASSAPGTLATSQHF
TRBV18	-	-	TRBJ2-7	TGTGCCAGCTCACGAACAGGGAGCGAGCAGTACTTC	CASSRTGSEQYF
TRBV7-9	-	TRBD1	TRBJ1-2	TGTGCCAGCACTCCGGGTGGGACAGCGAGATACTATGGCTACACCTTC	CASTPGGTARYYGYTF
TRBV24-1	medium-sized	TRBD2	TRBJ2-1	TGTGCCACCAGTGATCCTACTAGCGGGAGGGCCCTCTACAATGAGCAGTTCTTC	CATSDPTSGRALYNEQFF
TRBV28	-	-	TRBJ1-5	TGTGCCAGCAGTCAAGATAGCAATCAGCCCCAGCATTTT	CASSQDSNQPQHF
TRBV24-1	-	TRBD1	TRBJ2-7	TGTGCCACCAGTGAATCACCCGGGACAGGCTCCTACGAGCAGTACTTC	CATSESPGTGSYEQYF
TRBV6-1	once	-	TRBJ1-2	TGTGCCAGCAGTGAAGCGACGGGTAACTATGGCTACACCTTC	CASSEATGNYGYTF
TRBV7-6	-	-	TRBJ2-5	TGTGCCAGCAGCTTCAGTGCGGAGACCCAGTACTTC	CASSFSAETQYF
TRBV28	-	-	TRBJ1-6	TGTGCCAGCAATCAGGGGAATAATTCACCCCTCCACTTT	CASNQGNNSPLHF
TRBV15	-	-	TRBJ1-3	TGTGCCACCAGCCTACGGACAAACACCATATATTTT	CATSLRTNTIYF
TRBV6-1	-	TRBD1	TRBJ1-5	TGTGCCAGCAGTGTTGACAGGGCTAGCAATCAGCCCCAGCATTTT	CASSVDRASNQPQHF
TRBV7-2	once	TRBD2	TRBJ2-5	TGTGCCAGCAGCGAACCGGGGTTGGGACTAAAGACCCAGTACTTC	CASSEPGLGLKTQYF
TRBV6-2/TRBV6-3	-	-	TRBJ1-5	TGTGCCAGCAGTCAAGGGAGTCTGGGACAGCCCCAGCATTTT	CASSQGSLGQPQHF
TRBV6-5	few	-	TRBJ1-2	TGTGCCAGCAGTTACTCTTGGGGGGCCTATGGCTACACCTTC	CASSYSWGAYGYTF
TRBV7-2	-	-	TRBJ1-2	TGTGCCAGCAGCTTAGTCTTATATGGCTACACCTTC	CASSLVLYGYTF
TRBV20-1	-	TRBD2	TRBJ2-1	TGCAGTGCTCAAGTGACTAGCGGTATCCGCGATGAGCAGTTCTTC	CSAQVTSGIRDEQFF
TRBV28	-	-	TRBJ1-6	TGTGCCAGCAGTTTGTTTAGGGGGTCACCCCTCCACTTT	CASSLFRGSPLHF
TRBV24-1	-	TRBD2	TRBJ2-5	TGTGCCACCAGTGACCCTTCGGGGGGAGAGACCCAGTACTTC	CATSDPSGGETQYF
TRBV6-2/TRBV6-3	-	-	TRBJ2-7	TGTGCCAGCAGTCCAATCGGACGGAACTCCTACGAGCAGTACTTC	CASSPIGRNSYEQYF
TRBV7-2	-	-	TRBJ1-2	TGTGCCAGCCTAAGGGGGACTCAAGCTAACTATGGCTACACCTTC	CASLRGTQANYGYTF
TRBV15	once	-	TRBJ2-1	TGTGCCACCAGCAGAGTTGCAGTGAACAATGAGCAGTTCTTC	CATSRVAVNNEQFF
TRBV18	-	-	TRBJ1-3	TGTGCCAGCACCACTTCTGGAAACACCATATATTTT	CASTTSGNTIYF
TRBV20-1	-	-	TRBJ2-7	TGCAGTGCTAGGCAGACGCCCGAAATTCCCTACGAGCAGTACTTC	CSARQTPEIPYEQYF
TRBV20-1	-	-	TRBJ1-2	TGCAGTGCGAGCCACAGTTTGGAGAGCTACACCTTC	CSASHSLESYTF
TRBV7-9	-	-	TRBJ2-7	TGTGCCAGCAGTCCGACCTGGGGGAGGCACTACGAGCAGTACTTC	CASSPTWGRHYEQYF
TRBV7-2	once	-	TRBJ1-1	TGTGCCAGCAGCCCGCTTGGGAGTGAAGCTTTCTTT	CASSPLGSEAFF
TRBV20-1	-	-	TRBJ2-6	TGCAGTGCTAGTACCAGGGCGGGGGCCAACGTCCTGACTTTC	CSASTRAGANVLTF
TRBV28	few	-	TRBJ1-3	TGTGCCAGCAACAAAGGCGGGCAGGGATACACCATATATTTT	CASNKGGQGYTIYF